This TCR beta chain was identified in a study of human T cells and chemical hapten exposure. TCRdb processed the RACE reads anew with MiXCR; each CDR3 protein has one entry. In the table there are some 65,000 distinct CDR3 sequences, around 6.1% of which are singletons. Described time point: healthy volunteer bleed at 6 weeks. Whole blood, unfractionated, served as the material for total RNA extraction. The germline V and J ends were trimmed by 0 bases and 4 bases, with 12 bases remaining between them. This CDR3 is built from 14 residues. CDR1 and CDR2 (germline): DFQATT, SNEGSKA (reference sequence). Only a few counts were recorded for this clonotype.

This rearrangement joins TRBV20-1 to TRBJ2-5; D gene unclear. This TCR came from a female donor in good health. Some clones in this sample may be carry-over from other donors' samples. Sequences were obtained from whole blood. The CDR3 region has the DNA TGCAGTGCTAGAGAAGATAGCTCCAGAGAGACCCAGTACTTC. As protein: CSAREDSSRETQYF.